This T cell receptor beta chain was sequenced in a study of low-dose radiotherapy and immunotherapy resistance in tumors. Points on this clonotype: Its ends do not fully match the called genes, so a read error is possible.

Primers targeting TRAV and TRBV primed first-strand cDNA, covering alpha and beta chains. With a V-primer adapter and a constant-region primer, TCRs were amplified for approximately 20 PCR cycles. TCRdb used MiXCR to reprocess the reads, holding one entry per CDR3 protein. The table includes about 7,300 distinct CDR3 sequences, 70% to 85% detected once. Germline V lookup: CDR1 SGHRS, CDR2 YFSETQ. This CDR3 has 16 amino acids. This sequence joins TRBV5-1 and TRBJ2-7, with TRBD1 matching over 7 bases. The sequence was obtained from a human donor with advanced metastatic prostate, ovarian, gallbladder or colorectal cancer (not recorded which). This table probably holds off-target reads from a library built for another chain. CDR3 in amino acids: CDSSRVGGTSSYEQYF. Written as DNA, the CDR3 is TGCGACAGCAGCCGGGTAGGGGGCACGAGCTCCTACGAGCAGTACTTC. Complete variable domain (other parts from reference TRBV5-1 and TRBJ2-7): KAGVTQTPRYLIKTRGQQVTLSCSPISGHRSVSWYQQTPGQGLQFLFEYFSETQRNKGNFPGRFSGRQFSNSRSEMNVSTLELGDSALYLCDSSRVGGTSSYEQYFGPGTRLTVT.